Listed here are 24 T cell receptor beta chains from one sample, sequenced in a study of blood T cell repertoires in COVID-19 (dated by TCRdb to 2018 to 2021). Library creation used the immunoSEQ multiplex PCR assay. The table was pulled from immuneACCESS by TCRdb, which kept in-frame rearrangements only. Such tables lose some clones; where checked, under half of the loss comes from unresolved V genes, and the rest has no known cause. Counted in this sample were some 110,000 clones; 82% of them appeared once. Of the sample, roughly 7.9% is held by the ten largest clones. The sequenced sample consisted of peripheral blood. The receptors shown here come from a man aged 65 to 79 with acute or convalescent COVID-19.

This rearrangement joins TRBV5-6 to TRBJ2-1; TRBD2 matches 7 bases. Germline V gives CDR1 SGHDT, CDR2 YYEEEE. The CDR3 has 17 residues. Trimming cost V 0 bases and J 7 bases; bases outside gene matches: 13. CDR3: CASSLGLAKFMVNEQFF. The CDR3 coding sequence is TGTGCCAGCAGCTTGGGACTAGCAAAATTTATGGTGAATGAGCAGTTCTTC.

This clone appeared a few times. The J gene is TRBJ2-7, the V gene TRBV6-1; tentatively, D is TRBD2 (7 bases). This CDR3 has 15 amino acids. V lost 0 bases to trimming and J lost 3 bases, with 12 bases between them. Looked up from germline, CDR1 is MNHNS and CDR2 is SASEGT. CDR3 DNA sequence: TGTGCCAGCAGTGAAGCCCGCGGGGGCCGCTACGAGCAGTACTTC. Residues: CASSEARGGRYEQYF.

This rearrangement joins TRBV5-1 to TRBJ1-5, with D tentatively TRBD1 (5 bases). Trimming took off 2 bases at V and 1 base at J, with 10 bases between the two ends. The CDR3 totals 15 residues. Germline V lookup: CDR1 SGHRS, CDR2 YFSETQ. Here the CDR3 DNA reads TGCGCCAGCAGCTTATGGGGGGAGAGCAATCAGCCCCAGCATTTT. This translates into CASSLWGESNQPQHF.

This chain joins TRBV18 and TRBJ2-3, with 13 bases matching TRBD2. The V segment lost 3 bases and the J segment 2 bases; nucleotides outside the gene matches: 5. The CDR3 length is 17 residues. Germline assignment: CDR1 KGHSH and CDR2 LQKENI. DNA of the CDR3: TGTGCCAGCTCACCCCCGACTAGCGGGAGGTTCACAGATACGCAGTATTTT. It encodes CASSPPTSGRFTDTQYF.

This chain's CDR3 is CASSYPGHINDYEQYF. Written as DNA, the CDR3 is TGTGCCAGCAGTTACCCGGGACACATAAACGACTACGAGCAGTACTTC. The chain has TRBV6-6 and TRBJ2-7, with D perhaps TRBD1 (6 bases). The CDR3 extends over 16 amino acids. Germline V gives CDR1 MNHNY, CDR2 SVGAGI (reference sequence). V shed 2 bases and J shed 3 bases, with 17 bases lying between them.

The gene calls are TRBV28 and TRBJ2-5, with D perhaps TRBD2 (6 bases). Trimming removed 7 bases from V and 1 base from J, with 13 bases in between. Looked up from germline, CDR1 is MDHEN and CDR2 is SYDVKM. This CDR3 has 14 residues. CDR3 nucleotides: TGTGCCAGCACCTGGGGGGTCCTCCAAGAGACCCAGTACTTC. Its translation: CASTWGVLQETQYF.

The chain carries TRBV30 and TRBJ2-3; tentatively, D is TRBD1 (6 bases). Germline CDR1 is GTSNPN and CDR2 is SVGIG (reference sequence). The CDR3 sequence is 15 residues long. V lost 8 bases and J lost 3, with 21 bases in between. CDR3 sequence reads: CARGYRRGQTDTQYF. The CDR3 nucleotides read TGTGCCCGAGGCTATCGCAGGGGACAAACAGATACGCAGTATTTT.

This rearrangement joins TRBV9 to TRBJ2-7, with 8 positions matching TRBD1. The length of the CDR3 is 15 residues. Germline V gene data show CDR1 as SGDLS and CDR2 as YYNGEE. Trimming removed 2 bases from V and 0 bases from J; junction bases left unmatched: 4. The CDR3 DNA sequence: TGTGCCAGCAGCGTCGACGGGACAGGCTCCTACGAGCAGTACTTC. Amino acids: CASSVDGTGSYEQYF. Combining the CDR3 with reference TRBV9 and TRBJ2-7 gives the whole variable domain DSGVTQTPKHLITATGQRVTLRCSPRSGDLSVYWYQQSLDQGLQFLIQYYNGEERAKGNILERFSAQQFPDLHSELNLSSLELGDSALYFCASSVDGTGSYEQYFGPGTRLTVT.

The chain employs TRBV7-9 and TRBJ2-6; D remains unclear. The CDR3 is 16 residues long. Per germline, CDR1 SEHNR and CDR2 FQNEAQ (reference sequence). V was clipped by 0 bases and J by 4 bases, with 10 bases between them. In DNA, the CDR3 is TGTGCCAGCAGCTTAGCGCCCGGGTCCGGGGCCAACGTCCTGACTTTC. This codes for CASSLAPGSGANVLTF.

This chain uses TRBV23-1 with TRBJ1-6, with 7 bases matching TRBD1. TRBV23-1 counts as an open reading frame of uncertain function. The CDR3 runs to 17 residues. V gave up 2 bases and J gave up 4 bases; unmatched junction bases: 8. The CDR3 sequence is CASSQRTGSRYNSPLHF. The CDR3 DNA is TGCGCCAGCAGTCAACGGACAGGCAGCCGATATAATTCACCCCTCCACTTT.

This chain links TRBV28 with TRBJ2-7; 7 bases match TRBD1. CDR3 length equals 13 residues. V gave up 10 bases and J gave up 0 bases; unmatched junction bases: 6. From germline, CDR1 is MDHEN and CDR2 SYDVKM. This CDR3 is CATCPGGSYEQYF. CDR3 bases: TGTGCCACCTGTCCAGGGGGCTCCTACGAGCAGTACTTC. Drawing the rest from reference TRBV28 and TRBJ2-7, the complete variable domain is DVKVTQSSRYLVKRTGEKVFLECVQDMDHENMFWYRQDPGLGLRLIYFSYDVKMKEKGDIPEGYSVSREKKERFSLILESASTNQTSMYLCATCPGGSYEQYFGPGTRLTVT.

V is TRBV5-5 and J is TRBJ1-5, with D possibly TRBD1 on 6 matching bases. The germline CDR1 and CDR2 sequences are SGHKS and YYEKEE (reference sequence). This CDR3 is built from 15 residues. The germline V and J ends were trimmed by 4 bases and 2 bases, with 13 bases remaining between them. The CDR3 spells CASSPSPGGNQPQHF. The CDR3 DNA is TGTGCCAGCAGCCCAAGCCCAGGGGGCAATCAGCCCCAGCATTTT.

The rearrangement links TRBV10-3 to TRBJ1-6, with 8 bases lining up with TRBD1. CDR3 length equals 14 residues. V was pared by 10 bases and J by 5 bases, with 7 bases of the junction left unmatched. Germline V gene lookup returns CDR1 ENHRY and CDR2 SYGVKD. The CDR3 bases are TGTGCCACTCACGGACAGGGAGATAATTCACCCCTCCACTTT. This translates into CATHGQGDNSPLHF.

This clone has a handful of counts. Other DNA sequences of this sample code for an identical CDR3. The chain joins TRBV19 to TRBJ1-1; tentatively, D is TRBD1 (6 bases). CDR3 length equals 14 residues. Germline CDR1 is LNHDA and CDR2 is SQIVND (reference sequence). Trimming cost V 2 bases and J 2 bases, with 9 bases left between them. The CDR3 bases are TGTGCCAGTAGTATACTACAGGGAAACACTGAAGCTTTCTTT. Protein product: CASSILQGNTEAFF.

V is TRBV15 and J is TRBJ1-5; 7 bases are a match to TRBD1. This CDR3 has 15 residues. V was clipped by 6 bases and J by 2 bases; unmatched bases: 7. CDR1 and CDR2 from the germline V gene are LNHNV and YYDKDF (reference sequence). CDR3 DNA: TGTGCCACCAGTAGACAGGGCCAGGGCAATCAGCCCCAGCATTTT. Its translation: CATSRQGQGNQPQHF. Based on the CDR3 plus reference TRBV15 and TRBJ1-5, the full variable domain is DAMVIQNPRYQVTQFGKPVTLSCSQTLNHNVMYWYQQKSSQAPKLLFHYYDKDFNNEADTPDNFQSRRPNTSFCFLDIRSPGLGDTAMYLCATSRQGQGNQPQHFGDGTRLSIL.

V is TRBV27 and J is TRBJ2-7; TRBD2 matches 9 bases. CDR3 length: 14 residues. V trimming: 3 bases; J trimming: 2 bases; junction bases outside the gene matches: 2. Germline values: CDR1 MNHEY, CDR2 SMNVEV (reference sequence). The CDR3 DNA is TGTGCCAGCAGTTTGTCTAGCGGGGCCTACGAGCAGTACTTC. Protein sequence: CASSLSSGAYEQYF.

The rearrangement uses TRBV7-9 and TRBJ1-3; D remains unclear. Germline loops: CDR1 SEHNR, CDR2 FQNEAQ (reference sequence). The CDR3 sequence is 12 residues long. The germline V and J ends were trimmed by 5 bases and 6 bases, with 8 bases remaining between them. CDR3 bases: TGTGCCAGCAGCGACCGACAAAACACCATATATTTT. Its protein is CASSDRQNTIYF.

The CDR3 is CASSENEKQYF. The CDR3 DNA is TGTGCCAGCAGTGAAAATGAGAAACAGTACTTC. The gene calls are TRBV2 and TRBJ2-7; the D is unclear. The CDR3 loop spans 11 amino acids. V was trimmed by 2 bases and J by 10 bases, leaving 9 bases between them. The germline gives CDR1 SNHLY, CDR2 FYNNEI.

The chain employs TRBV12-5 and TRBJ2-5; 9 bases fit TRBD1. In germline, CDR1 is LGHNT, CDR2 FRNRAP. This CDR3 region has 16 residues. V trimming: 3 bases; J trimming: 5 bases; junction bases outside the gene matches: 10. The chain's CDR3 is CASGFGGQGSGETQYF. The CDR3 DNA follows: TGTGCTAGTGGTTTTGGGGGACAGGGCTCGGGGGAGACCCAGTACTTC.

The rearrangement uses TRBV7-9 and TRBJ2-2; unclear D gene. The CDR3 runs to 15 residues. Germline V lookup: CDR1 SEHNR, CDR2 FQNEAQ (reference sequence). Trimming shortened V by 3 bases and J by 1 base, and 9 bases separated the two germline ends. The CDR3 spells CASSFSQMNTGELFF. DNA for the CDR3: TGTGCCAGCAGCTTTTCACAGATGAACACCGGGGAGCTGTTTTTT.

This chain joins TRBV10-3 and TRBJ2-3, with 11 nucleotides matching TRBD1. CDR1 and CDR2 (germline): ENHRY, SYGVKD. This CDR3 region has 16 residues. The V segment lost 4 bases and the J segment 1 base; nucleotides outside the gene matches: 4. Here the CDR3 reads CAISGGTGGGTDTQYF. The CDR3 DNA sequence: TGTGCCATCAGTGGAGGGACAGGGGGGGGCACAGATACGCAGTATTTT.

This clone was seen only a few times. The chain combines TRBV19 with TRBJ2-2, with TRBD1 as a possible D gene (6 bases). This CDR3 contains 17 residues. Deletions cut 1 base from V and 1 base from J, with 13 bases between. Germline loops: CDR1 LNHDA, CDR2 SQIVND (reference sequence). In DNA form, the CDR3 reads TGTGCCAGTAGTATAGCCAGGGGTCCCTTGAACACCGGGGAGCTGTTTTTT. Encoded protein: CASSIARGPLNTGELFF. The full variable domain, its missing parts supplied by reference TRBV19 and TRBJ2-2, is DGGITQSPKYLFRKEGQNVTLSCEQNLNHDAMYWYRQDPGQGLRLIYYSQIVNDFQKGDIAEGYSVSREKKESFPLTVTSAQKNPTAFYLCASSIARGPLNTGELFFGEGSRLTVL.

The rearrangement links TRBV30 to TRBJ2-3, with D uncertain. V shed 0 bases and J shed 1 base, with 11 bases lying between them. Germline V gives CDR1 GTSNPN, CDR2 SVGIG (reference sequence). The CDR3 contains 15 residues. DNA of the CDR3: TGTGCCTGGAGTGTAAGAGGCAGCCGCACAGATACGCAGTATTTT. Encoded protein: CAWSVRGSRTDTQYF.

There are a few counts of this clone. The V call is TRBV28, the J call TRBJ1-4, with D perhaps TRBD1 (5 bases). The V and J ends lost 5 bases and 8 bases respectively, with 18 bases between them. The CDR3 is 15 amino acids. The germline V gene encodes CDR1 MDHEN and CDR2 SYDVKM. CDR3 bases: TGTGCCAGCAGTGTACCTCAGGGTTGGTTCGAAAAACTGTTTTTT. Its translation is CASSVPQGWFEKLFF.